The subject of this entry is one TCR beta chain. Assay: immunoSEQ multiplex PCR; the TCRdb copy retains only in-frame clones and omits some. This table holds 90,000 or so clones, 80% to 90% found once. The data belong to a study of blood T cell repertoires in COVID-19. Study-wide context: The samples span acute and convalescent COVID-19 from the United States, Italy and Spain.

Between the trimmed V and J ends, which lost 2 bases and 4 bases, there was a span of 15 bases. Germline values: CDR1 SGHTA, CDR2 FQGNSA. CDR3 length: 16 residues. The sequence derives from a man aged 55 to 70 with acute or convalescent COVID-19. The sequenced material came from peripheral blood. The rearrangement links TRBV7-2 to TRBJ1-5; a weak D match, TRBD1 (5 bases). The CDR3 loop reads CASSLHTTGVNQPQHF. The CDR3 DNA follows: TGTGCCAGCAGCTTACACACAACGGGGGTAAATCAGCCCCAGCATTTT.